The clone carrying this T cell receptor beta chain has just one count. What it binds is unknown. CDR3 length: 14 residues. Trimming cost V 2 bases and J 5 bases, with 13 bases left between them. Germline CDR1 reads SEHNR; CDR2 reads FQNEAQ (reference sequence). Profiling relied on immunoSEQ multiplex PCR, and the TCRdb table lists in-frame clones only, not all of them. The sample lists 50,000 or so clones; about 93% were seen once. This specimen belongs to a study of graft-versus-host responses after intestinal transplantation. Across the study: Each transplant was multivisceral, liver-intestinal, or isolated intestinal. Study-level points and caveats: Across patients carrying graft-donor T cell macrochimerism, allografts held high graft-versus-host to host-versus-graft clonal ratios. GvH clone levels peaked in circulation, and this peak was associated with early post-transplant HvG declines. Some GvH clones were seen earlier in gut or blood, suggesting intestinal origin.

This specimen was PBMCs, taken about 4 months after intestinal transplantation. The J gene is TRBJ2-7, the V gene TRBV7-9; possibly TRBD1 or TRBD2 for D (6 bases each). The sequence was collected from a human patient who received an intestinal transplant, so some T cells may come from the graft donor. The CDR3 sequence is CASSLNGGQDEQYF. As DNA, the CDR3 is TGTGCCAGCAGCTTAAATGGGGGGCAGGACGAGCAGTACTTC. Drawing the rest from reference TRBV7-9 and TRBJ2-7, the complete variable domain is DTGVSQNPRHKITKRGQNVTFRCDPISEHNRLYWYRQTLGQGPEFLTYFQNEAQLEKSRLLSDRFSAERPKGSFSTLEIQRTEQGDSAMYLCASSLNGGQDEQYFGPGTRLTVT.